These T cell receptor beta chains were read from a single sample in a study of CD8 T cells in ankylosing spondylitis. Each CDR3 protein gets one entry after TCRdb re-called the 5' RACE reads with MiXCR. The profile covers fewer than 550,000 distinct CDR3 sequences, with approximately 5.3% appearing a single time and around 3.5% taken by the ten largest. The material sequenced was blood, either unsorted or a sorted T cell fraction (not recorded which). The source of these receptors is a male donor with ankylosing spondylitis. The CDR3 runs from the conserved cysteine through the conserved F or W. The order of the fields is V gene, clone size, D gene, J gene, CDR3 DNA, CDR3 protein. D genes are given only for firm matches. Rows give clone size only sometimes, using once, few, many, or a class for an expanded clone.

>TRBV29-1|many|NA|TRBJ2-7
TGCAGCGTTCGCTCAGGGGCGGTCGAGCAGTACTTC
CSVRSGAVEQYF
>TRBV6-6|many|NA|TRBJ1-5
TGTGCCAGCAGCCCGACAGAAATTCAGCCCCAGCATTTT
CASSPTEIQPQHF
>TRBV12-3/TRBV12-4|many|NA|TRBJ1-2
TGTGCCAGCAGACCCGGGGCTTATGGCTACACCTTC
CASRPGAYGYTF
>TRBV28|NA|NA|TRBJ1-3
TGTGCCAGCAGTCTACCTCGGGGAAATGGAAACACCATATATTTT
CASSLPRGNGNTIYF
>TRBV5-1|many|NA|TRBJ2-7
TGCGCCAGCAGCCTGGACGGCCACTCCTACGAGCAGTACTTC
CASSLDGHSYEQYF
>TRBV20-1|few|NA|TRBJ2-6
TGCAGTGCTTATCCTCGTACAGGGAATGGGGCCAACGTCCTGACTTTC
CSAYPRTGNGANVLTF
>TRBV27|few|NA|TRBJ2-3
TGTGCCAGCAGACCTATGGAGCTTGGCACAGATACGCAGTATTTT
CASRPMELGTDTQYF
>TRBV11-3|NA|NA|TRBJ2-1
TGTGCCAGCAGCTTTGGGTTATTAGGCTACAATGAGCAGTTCTTC
CASSFGLLGYNEQFF
>TRBV12-3/TRBV12-4|many|NA|TRBJ1-5
TGTGCCAGCAGTTTTGGGGCGAGGGGCAATCAGCCCCAGCATTTT
CASSFGARGNQPQHF
>TRBV12-3/TRBV12-4|many|NA|TRBJ1-2
TGTGCCAGCAGTCCCCCCAGTGTTCACACCTTC
CASSPPSVHTF
>TRBV5-1|many|TRBD1|TRBJ1-3
TGCGCCAGCAGCTTGGGGCTTGGACAGGTGCTATCTGGAAACACCATATATTTT
CASSLGLGQVLSGNTIYF
>TRBV5-1|many|NA|TRBJ2-1
TGCGCCAGCAGCTCGGGCCCGCAGGCGGAGCAGTTCTTC
CASSSGPQAEQFF
>TRBV20-1|many|TRBD1|TRBJ2-5
TGCAGTGCTGTTGACAGGGGTGAGACCCAGTACTTC
CSAVDRGETQYF
>TRBV28|few|NA|TRBJ2-5
TGTGCCAGCGACTCCCTGGTGGGGGTGGGAGAGACCCAGTACTTC
CASDSLVGVGETQYF
>TRBV13|many|NA|TRBJ2-7
TGTGCCAGCAGAAGCCAGGGCAGGCGCTACGAGCAGTACTTC
CASRSQGRRYEQYF
>TRBV7-7|many|NA|TRBJ2-1
TGTGCTAGCAGCTTAGAAGGCAGGGCCGCTTTTAGTGAGCAGTTCTTC
CASSLEGRAAFSEQFF
>TRBV15|many|NA|TRBJ2-3
TGTGCCACCAGCAGAGACCGGGGGTACACAGATACGCAGTATTTT
CATSRDRGYTDTQYF
>TRBV28|few|TRBD1|TRBJ2-7
TGTGCCAGCAGTTTGACGGGACAGGGAACTTACGAGCAGTACTTC
CASSLTGQGTYEQYF
>TRBV6-5|many|NA|TRBJ1-6
TGTGCCAGCAGTTACTCGATGGCGGGTTATAATTCACCCCTCCACTTT
CASSYSMAGYNSPLHF
>TRBV12-3/TRBV12-4|many|NA|TRBJ1-5
TGTGCCAGCAAGGCAGGAAGGACCCCACAGCCCCAGCATTTT
CASKAGRTPQPQHF
>TRBV27|many|TRBD2|TRBJ2-5
TGTGCCAGCAGTTCACAACTAGCGGGAGGGAGACAAGAGACCCAGTACTTC
CASSSQLAGGRQETQYF
>TRBV7-9|few|NA|TRBJ2-1
TGTGCCAGCAGCTTCACAGGGAATGAGCAGTTCTTC
CASSFTGNEQFF
>TRBV20-1|many|TRBD2|TRBJ2-1
TGCAGTGCTAGCCCAGCGGGAGACCCCGAGCAGTTCTTC
CSASPAGDPEQFF
>TRBV7-2|few|TRBD1|TRBJ2-7
TGTGCCAGCAGCCATGGGACAGGGCACACCTACGAGCAGTACTTC
CASSHGTGHTYEQYF
>TRBV10-2|many|NA|TRBJ1-4
TGCGCCAGCAGTTTGGTGGTTGACGGTACACTGTTTTTT
CASSLVVDGTLFF
>TRBV6-2/TRBV6-3|many|NA|TRBJ1-4
TGTGCCAGCAGTTACGTCGGGCAGCCTAATTTTTTT
CASSYVGQPNFF
>TRBV28|many|TRBD2|TRBJ2-7
TGTGCCAGCAGTTCCATTCGGACTAGCGGAGAAAGGGCCCACGAGCAGTACTTC
CASSSIRTSGERAHEQYF
>TRBV13|NA|TRBD1|TRBJ2-7
TGTGCCAGCAGGAGTATGGGACAGGCGTCCGAGCAGTACTTC
CASRSMGQASEQYF
>TRBV7-2|many|NA|TRBJ2-1
TGTGCCAGCAGCTTACTAAGTCATTTGGAATTCTCCTTC
CASSLLSHLEFSF
>TRBV12-3/TRBV12-4|many|NA|TRBJ1-2
TGTGCCAGCAGTTTAATGGGGCTAGTCTATGGCTACACCTTC
CASSLMGLVYGYTF
>TRBV4-2|many|NA|TRBJ1-1
TGTGCCAGCAGCCAAGATGGGAAGGCTTTCTTT
CASSQDGKAFF
>TRBV7-2|NA|NA|TRBJ1-5
TGTGCCAGCAGCTTAGTGTGGGGGAGCAATCAGCCCCAGCATTTT
CASSLVWGSNQPQHF
>TRBV5-1|many|NA|TRBJ2-5
TGCGCCAGCAGCTTACAGGGATGGGAGACCCAGTACTTC
CASSLQGWETQYF